This TCR beta chain was captured by sequencing in a study of CD8 T cells in ankylosing spondylitis. General study findings and limits: According to the report, clones linked to the disease were significantly enriched in matched synovial fluid samples taken from ankylosing spondylitis patients.

This clonotype has ten or more counts. As yet, its antigen is unknown. CDR1 and CDR2 from the germline V gene are SGDLS and YYNGEE. The CDR3 has 15 amino acids. The germline V and J ends were trimmed by 0 bases and 4 bases, with 13 bases remaining between them. TCRdb re-analysed the 5' RACE reads in MiXCR, keeping a single row per CDR3 protein. The sample records 40,000 or so distinct CDR3 sequences, less than 4% being singletons. Sequencing was done on a sample of blood, either unsorted or a sorted T cell fraction (not recorded which). This chain uses TRBV9 with TRBJ2-5; TRBD2 might be the D (6 bases). The receptor was derived from a male donor with ankylosing spondylitis or in good health (not recorded which). CDR3 loop: CASSVGGVGRETQYF. For the CDR3, the DNA is TGTGCCAGCAGCGTAGGGGGGGTCGGCAGAGAGACCCAGTACTTC.